This T cell receptor (beta chain) was recorded in a study of cytomegalovirus exposure and HLA in healthy donors. General study points: Some highly shared sequence variants likely arose as a pipeline artifact. The authors enumerated 150 to 200 TCR beta chains as linked to cytomegalovirus. TCR beta V- and J-gene trimming was later associated with a missense DCLRE1C variant. Later analysis identified several of the most significant clusters that appeared linked to common viral pathogens.

As concerns this clone: Its specificity is not known.

Trimming left V 4 bases short and J 0 bases short, with 12 bases between. The CDR3 is made up of 15 amino acids. CDR1 and CDR2 from the germline V gene are SGHRS and YFSETQ. The PCR employed 60 Vbeta primers together with 13 Jbeta primers. TCRdb's table, derived via immunoSEQ multiplex PCR, lists solely in-frame clones and lacks some. The sample contains roughly 220,000 clones, 79% of which appear only once. Material: PBMCs. The chain recombines TRBV5-1 with TRBJ2-3, with D possibly matching TRBD2 (6 bases). The TCR was taken from a man aged 50 or older in good health and CMV-seronegative. CDR3 protein: CASSLSGTSTDTQYF. The CDR3, as DNA: TGCGCCAGCAGCCTTAGCGGCACTAGCACAGATACGCAGTATTTT.